What follows are 19 T cell receptor beta chains derived from one specimen sequenced in a study of blood T cell repertoires in COVID-19. This table comes from immunoSEQ multiplex PCR, and its TCRdb copy is limited to in-frame clones, with some not included. The data contain 40,000 to 65,000 clones, about nine tenths of them singletons. The sample taken for sequencing was peripheral blood. These receptors all stem from a man at least 80 years old with acute or convalescent COVID-19.

The rearrangement links TRBV6-2 or TRBV6-3 to TRBJ1-4; tentatively, D is TRBD1 (5 bases). There are 12 residues in the CDR3. The ends were cut back, 2 bases at V and 11 bases at J, with 9 bases in the middle. Germline V gene sequence: CDR1 MNHEY, CDR2 SVGEGT. The CDR3 nucleotides are TGTGCCAGCAGTTACCACCCAGGGAAACTGTTTTTT. Protein sequence: CASSYHPGKLFF.

This clone was recorded only once. The rearrangement links TRBV5-6 to TRBJ2-2; 8 nucleotides agree with TRBD1. The ends lost 4 bases at V and 0 bases at J; junction bases unmatched: 5. The CDR3 covers 16 residues. CDR1 and CDR2 (germline): SGHDT, YYEEEE. The CDR3 reads CASSVGQGSNTGELFF. In nucleotides, the CDR3 is TGTGCCAGCAGCGTCGGACAGGGTTCGAACACCGGGGAGCTGTTTTTT.

This clone was recorded only once. J is TRBJ2-3 and V is TRBV7-3, with 8 nucleotides matching TRBD1. The CDR3 has 14 residues. V lost 7 bases to trimming and J lost 0 bases; unmatched junction nucleotides: 3. The germline V gene has CDR1 SGHTA and CDR2 FQGTGA. As DNA, the CDR3 is TGTGCCAGCACCCGGACAGGGAGCACAGATACGCAGTATTTT. Residues: CASTRTGSTDTQYF.

The genes are TRBV12-5 and TRBJ1-2, with TRBD1 as a possible D gene (5 bases). Trimming shortened V by 0 bases and J by 8 bases, and 13 bases separated the two germline ends. CDR1 is LGHNT and CDR2 is FRNRAP in the germline V gene. The CDR3 contains 14 residues. The CDR3 DNA reads as TGTGCTAGTGGTTTGGTACCCAATAGGGGAGGCTACACCTTC. Translation gives CASGLVPNRGGYTF.

The chain joins TRBV12-3 or TRBV12-4 to TRBJ1-2, with a weak D call TRBD1 (6 bases). This CDR3 spans 11 amino acids. Between the trimmed V and J ends, which lost 6 bases and 5 bases, there was a span of 7 bases. For the CDR3, the DNA is TGTGCCAGCAGCACAGGGTATGGCTACACCTTC. This encodes CASSTGYGYTF.

This sequence joins TRBV19 and TRBJ1-5, with D possibly matching TRBD1 (6 bases). V dropped 10 bases and J dropped 4 bases, with 11 bases sitting between them. Per the germline V gene, CDR1 is LNHDA and CDR2 is SQIVND (reference sequence). The CDR3 is made up of 12 amino acids. The DNA of the CDR3 is TGTGCCACCACGACAGGAAATCAGCCCCAGCATTTT. Protein sequence: CATTTGNQPQHF. Combining the CDR3 with reference TRBV19 and TRBJ1-5 gives the whole variable domain DGGITQSPKYLFRKEGQNVTLSCEQNLNHDAMYWYRQDPGQGLRLIYYSQIVNDFQKGDIAEGYSVSREKKESFPLTVTSAQKNPTAFYLCATTTGNQPQHFGDGTRLSIL.

The J gene is TRBJ1-2, the V gene TRBV7-9; 12 bases map to TRBD1. The V segment lost 7 bases and the J segment 7 bases; nucleotides outside the gene matches: 4. The CDR3 loop spans 13 amino acids. The germline V gene has CDR1 SEHNR and CDR2 FQNEAQ (reference sequence). The CDR3 loop is CASIGTGGAGYTF. The DNA of the CDR3 is TGTGCCAGCATAGGGACAGGGGGCGCTGGCTACACCTTC.

J is TRBJ2-2 and V is TRBV19; D is possibly TRBD1 (5 bases). The V end was cut by 4 bases, the J end by 1 base, with 10 bases between. Germline V lookup: CDR1 LNHDA, CDR2 SQIVND (reference sequence). The CDR3 is 15 residues long. The CDR3 sequence is CASSSNRQNTGELFF. In DNA form, the CDR3 reads TGTGCCAGTAGTAGCAACAGGCAGAACACCGGGGAGCTGTTTTTT.

This clone came up once. The chain combines TRBV7-9 with TRBJ1-2, with D unclear. Trimming left V 2 bases short and J 4 bases short, with 11 bases between. The CDR3 is made up of 14 amino acids. The germline gives CDR1 SEHNR, CDR2 FQNEAQ (reference sequence). DNA for the CDR3: TGTGCCAGCAGCTTATCCGTAGCGGGCTATGGCTACACCTTC. Residues: CASSLSVAGYGYTF. Based on the CDR3 plus reference TRBV7-9 and TRBJ1-2, the full variable domain is DTGVSQNPRHKITKRGQNVTFRCDPISEHNRLYWYRQTLGQGPEFLTYFQNEAQLEKSRLLSDRFSAERPKGSFSTLEIQRTEQGDSAMYLCASSLSVAGYGYTFGSGTRLTVV.

The chain employs TRBV18 and TRBJ2-7; 7 bases map to TRBD1. Trimming took 6 bases from V and 3 from J; bases not matched to a gene: 17. Germline lookup yields CDR1 KGHSH and CDR2 LQKENI. CDR3 length: 17 residues. As DNA, the CDR3 is TGTGCCAGCTCTCACAAAACCTCCGGGACAGCAGACTACGAGCAGTACTTC. Encoded protein: CASSHKTSGTADYEQYF.

This clone was seen once. The J gene is TRBJ1-2, the V gene TRBV7-8, with 10 nucleotides matching TRBD1. CDR3 length equals 15 residues. V lost 3 bases and J lost 5; bases outside the gene matches: 6. The germline gives CDR1 SGHVS, CDR2 FQNEAQ. The CDR3 spells CASSFGQGVEYGYTF. The DNA for the CDR3 is TGTGCCAGCAGCTTCGGACAGGGGGTAGAGTATGGCTACACCTTC.

V gene TRBV5-1 combines with J gene TRBJ1-6; 7 bases match TRBD1. Germline V gives CDR1 SGHRS, CDR2 YFSETQ. Trimming took 7 bases from V and 8 from J; bases not matched to a gene: 9. This CDR3 spans 14 amino acids. CDR3 sequence (DNA): TGCGCCAGCTCTCAGGGGGGTTCGGATTCACCCCTCCACTTT. It translates to CASSQGGSDSPLHF.

This chain uses TRBV5-1 with TRBJ2-7; tentative D call: TRBD2 (5 bases). Germline assignment: CDR1 SGHRS and CDR2 YFSETQ. Trimming removed 4 bases from V and 4 bases from J, with 12 bases in between. The CDR3 loop spans 13 amino acids. The CDR3: CASSPDSLYEQYF. The CDR3 DNA follows: TGCGCCAGCAGCCCGGACTCGCTGTACGAGCAGTACTTC.

The chain joins TRBV2 to TRBJ1-5; D remains ambiguous. There are 14 residues in the CDR3. Trimming shortened V by 4 bases and J by 0 bases, and 7 bases separated the two germline ends. Germline V gives CDR1 SNHLY, CDR2 FYNNEI. CDR3 sequence reads: CASSGLNSNQPQHF. The CDR3 coding sequence is TGTGCCAGCAGTGGGCTGAATAGCAATCAGCCCCAGCATTTT.

The V gene is TRBV3-1 (or the pseudogene TRBV3-2), the J gene TRBJ1-1; unclear D gene. Germline CDR1 and CDR2: LGHDT and YNNKEL (reference sequence). The CDR3 runs to 12 residues. Trimming pared 4 bases from V and 12 bases from J, leaving 15 bases between. CDR3 sequence reads: CASSLSRSFPFF. DNA for the CDR3: TGTGCCAGCAGCCTATCCCGTTCTTTCCCTTTCTTT.

The rearrangement uses TRBV7-2 and TRBJ2-5; 12 nucleotides align to TRBD2. The CDR3 loop spans 19 amino acids. J was trimmed by 3 bases and V by 4 bases; bases with no gene match: 15. Germline CDR1 SGHTA, CDR2 FQGNSA. The CDR3 nucleotides are TGTGCCAGCAGCTCATACGCCTCACTAGCGGGGGGCTCTGAAGAGACCCAGTACTTC. Protein: CASSSYASLAGGSEETQYF.

The chain joins TRBV6-5 to TRBJ2-7, with D perhaps TRBD1 (5 bases). Germline CDR1 reads MNHEY; CDR2 reads SVGAGI. V lost 0 bases and J 0 bases, leaving 9 bases between the germline ends. The CDR3 covers 15 residues. The CDR3 sequence is CASSYSGASSYEQYF. CDR3 in DNA: TGTGCCAGCAGTTACTCAGGGGCGAGCTCCTACGAGCAGTACTTC.

The chain combines TRBV11-3 with TRBJ2-1; TRBD1 matches at 7 bases. CDR3 length equals 14 residues. In germline, CDR1 is SGHNT, CDR2 YENEEA. The ends lost 3 bases at V and 5 bases at J; junction bases unmatched: 4. In DNA form, the CDR3 reads TGTGCCAGCAGCTTCGGGACAGTCAACAATGAGCAGTTCTTC. Translating gives CASSFGTVNNEQFF.

This chain uses TRBV10-2 with TRBJ1-1; 7 bases are a match to TRBD1. The ends lost 4 bases at V and 2 bases at J; junction bases unmatched: 1. This CDR3 spans 13 amino acids. CDR1 and CDR2 (germline): WSHSY, SAAADI. In nucleotides, the CDR3 is TGCGCCAGCAGTGGACAGGGAAACACTGAAGCTTTCTTT. It translates to CASSGQGNTEAFF.